The present T cell receptor (beta chain) was sequenced within a study of T cells in Graves' hyperthyroidism and ophthalmopathy. Study-wide points: The blood repertoire included most of the expanded thyroid clonotypes above 0.001. The model foresaw ophthalmopathy a median 6.5 months prior to onset. Patients with ophthalmopathy were separated from those with stable hyperthyroidism by a 13 V-J model.

Amplified TCR beta CDR3 regions derived from RNA transcripts. The TCR CDR3 was amplified in a first-round RT-PCR using the HTBI primer set. TCRdb re-derived calls from the multiplex PCR reads in MiXCR, one entry per CDR3 protein. This repertoire shows hundreds of thousands of distinct CDR3 sequences, 11% to 15% found once; its top ten account for almost 6%. This clonotype was counted many times. What it recognizes is unknown. Sequencing was carried out using blood. The origin of this receptor is a woman aged 25 to 45 with Graves' hyperthyroidism that later progressed to Graves' ophthalmopathy.

The CDR3 sequence is CASRTFPGVNEQFF. The CDR3 nucleotides read TGTGCCAGCAGGACCTTCCCCGGGGTGAATGAGCAGTTCTTC. This chain connects TRBV12-3 or TRBV12-4 to TRBJ2-1, with a weak D call TRBD2 (5 bases). Trimming removed 6 bases from V and 7 bases from J, with 16 bases in between. This CDR3 has 14 residues.